The 9 T cell receptor beta chains below come from one sample, sequenced in a study of early T cells in non-severe SARS-CoV-2 infection. Each CDR3 protein gets one entry after TCRdb re-called the 5' RACE reads with MiXCR. The sample yields 37,000 or so distinct CDR3 sequences, more than 5.5% seen once. The material sequenced was whole blood. The receptors originated from an adult who was a healthcare worker with PCR-confirmed SARS-CoV-2 infection or an uninfected control (not recorded which).

This clonotype was seen many times. The CDR3: CSARTSNQPQHF. CDR3 DNA: TGCAGTGCTAGGACCAGCAATCAGCCCCAGCATTTT. This chain uses TRBV20-1 with TRBJ1-5, with D uncertain. The V end lost 3 bases, the J end lost 1 base, and 4 bases lay between the germline ends. Germline V lookup: CDR1 DFQATT, CDR2 SNEGSKA (reference sequence). The CDR3 extends over 12 amino acids.

V and J are TRBV6-1 and TRBJ2-1, with 7 nucleotides matching TRBD2. Germline assignment: CDR1 MNHNS and CDR2 SASEGT. This CDR3 spans 14 amino acids. The trim removed 5 bases at V and 8 bases at J, leaving 9 bases unmatched. The CDR3, as DNA: TGTGCCAGCAGTAAATGGGGTGGGAGGGATGAGCAGTTCTTC. Translated, it gives CASSKWGGRDEQFF.

This clonotype has more than one count but fewer than ten. This sequence joins TRBV7-2 and TRBJ2-7; the D gene is possibly TRBD2 (5 bases). In germline, CDR1 is SGHTA, CDR2 FQGNSA. The CDR3 loop spans 14 amino acids. V was cut by 4 bases and J by 3 bases, with 13 bases left in between. The CDR3, as DNA: TGTGCCAGCAGCTCGGCGGGCAGGAGCTACGAGCAGTACTTC. It codes for CASSSAGRSYEQYF.

This clonotype was seen ten or more times. The chain links TRBV7-9 to TRBJ1-1, with 7 bases fitting TRBD1. The CDR3 is 15 residues long. The V segment lost 5 bases and the J segment 0 bases; nucleotides outside the gene matches: 6. CDR1 and CDR2 (germline): SEHNR, FQNEAQ (reference sequence). CDR3: CASSPKGQLNTEAFF. DNA of the CDR3: TGTGCCAGCAGCCCAAAGGGACAGTTGAACACTGAAGCTTTCTTT. Filled out from reference TRBV7-9 and TRBJ1-1, the complete variable domain reads DTGVSQNPRHKITKRGQNVTFRCDPISEHNRLYWYRQTLGQGPEFLTYFQNEAQLEKSRLLSDRFSAERPKGSFSTLEIQRTEQGDSAMYLCASSPKGQLNTEAFFGQGTRLTVV.

This clonotype is medium-sized in the sample. The chain is built from TRBV6-4 and TRBJ2-3, with 7 bases matching TRBD2. CDR3 size: 15 residues. After removal of 4 bases from V and 1 base from J, the junction contained 5 bases not matched to a gene. The germline V gene has CDR1 MRHNA and CDR2 SNTAGT. For the CDR3, the DNA is TGTGCCAGCAGTGTGGCGGGAGAGGGCACAGATACGCAGTATTTT. Its translation is CASSVAGEGTDTQYF.

This clonotype came up many times. The V and J genes are TRBV3-1 and TRBJ2-2; D might be TRBD2 (6 bases). CDR3 size: 16 residues. CDR1 is LGHDT, CDR2 YNNKEL, per germline (reference sequence). Trimming cost V 3 bases and J 4 bases, with 15 bases left between them. Here the CDR3 reads CASSHYPGAATGELFF. In DNA, the CDR3 is TGTGCCAGCAGCCATTATCCGGGAGCAGCCACCGGGGAGCTGTTTTTT.

The V call is TRBV20-1, the J call TRBJ2-3, with 13 bases lining up with TRBD2. V lost 6 bases, J lost 3 bases, and 3 bases stayed unmatched. The CDR3 loop spans 14 amino acids. Looked up from germline, CDR1 is DFQATT and CDR2 is SNEGSKA (reference sequence). The CDR3 here is CSAPTSGRTDTQYF. The CDR3 nucleotides read TGCAGTGCCCCGACTAGCGGGAGGACAGATACGCAGTATTTT.

This clonotype occurred many times. The CDR3 protein is CASSFTPDRTNTEAFF. The CDR3 nucleotides read TGTGCCAGCAGTTTCACCCCGGACAGGACGAACACTGAAGCTTTCTTT. V gene TRBV6-5 combines with J gene TRBJ1-1, with 7 bases aligning to TRBD1. J gave up 1 base and V 4 bases, and 9 bases lay outside the gene matches. Per the germline V gene, CDR1 is MNHEY and CDR2 is SVGAGI. CDR3 length equals 16 residues.

Here the CDR3 reads CASKVGAGGNSYEQYF. CDR3 in DNA: TGTGCCAGCAAGGTTGGGGCGGGAGGGAACTCCTACGAGCAGTACTTC. The rearrangement uses TRBV27 and TRBJ2-7; 9 bases match TRBD2. With V trimmed by 7 bases and J by 0 bases, 10 bases remained unmatched. The germline gives CDR1 MNHEY, CDR2 SMNVEV (reference sequence). The CDR3 covers 16 residues.